A single sample is the source of the 24 T cell receptor beta chains below, sequenced in a study of fetal regulatory T cell absence and autoimmunity. Data came from immunoSEQ multiplex PCR; TCRdb stores just in-frame clones and leaves some out. The table records around 100,000 clones, more than 70% of them present only once. The source material was pancreas tissue. These receptors were taken from a male donor with IPEX syndrome.

This chain connects TRBV29-1 to TRBJ2-1; unclear D gene. Germline assignment: CDR1 SQVTM and CDR2 ANQGSEA. The ends were cut back, 5 bases at V and 4 bases at J, with 15 bases in the middle. The CDR3 runs 14 residues. The CDR3 spells CSVFFRVGYNEQFF. Written as DNA, the CDR3 is TGCAGCGTTTTCTTTAGGGTAGGGTACAATGAGCAGTTCTTC.

V is TRBV27 and J is TRBJ2-1, with 11 bases matching TRBD2. Germline V gene sequence: CDR1 MNHEY, CDR2 SMNVEV (reference sequence). The J segment lost 10 bases and the V segment lost 0 bases, leaving 2 bases of the junction unmatched. CDR3 length equals 14 residues. The CDR3 DNA follows: TGTGCCAGCAGTTTATCGGGGACTAGCGGAGAGCAGTTCTTC. Translating it yields CASSLSGTSGEQFF.

V is TRBV21-1 and J is TRBJ1-2. TRBV21-1 is termed a pseudogene. The CDR3 contains 16 residues. CDR3 amino acids: CASRWREGRGDGGYTF. CDR3 bases: TGTGCCAGCCGGTGGAGGGAGGGCAGGGGGGATGGCGGCTACACCTTC.

The chain has TRBV5-4 and TRBJ1-2, with 9 nucleotides matching TRBD1. This CDR3 is built from 13 residues. Germline V CDR1 and CDR2: SGHNT, YYREEE (reference sequence). V shed 4 bases, J shed 8 bases, and the junction held 6 bases outside the gene matches. CDR3 residues: CASSLDRGGGYTF. Written as DNA, the CDR3 is TGTGCCAGCAGCCTGGACAGGGGAGGCGGCTACACCTTC.

By share, this clone counts as medium-sized. The rearrangement joins TRBV7-8 to TRBJ2-1; 9 bases are shared with TRBD2. Per germline, CDR1 SGHVS and CDR2 FQNEAQ. With V trimmed by 3 bases and J by 4 bases, 4 bases remained unmatched. This CDR3 is 15 amino acids long. CDR3 nucleotide sequence: TGTGCCAGCAGCTTTAGCGGGAGAGGGTACAATGAGCAGTTCTTC. Its protein product is CASSFSGRGYNEQFF.

This chain uses TRBV4-3 with TRBJ1-4; possible D gene TRBD1, 6 bases. CDR1 and CDR2 (germline): LGHNA, YSLEER. The CDR3 has 15 residues. Trimming removed 0 bases at V and 6 bases at J, with 11 bases between. The CDR3 region has the DNA TGCGCCAGCAGCCAAGACCAGGGGCGAGATGAAAAACTGTTTTTT. Amino acid sequence: CASSQDQGRDEKLFF.

The chain combines TRBV4-1 with TRBJ2-1; no clear D gene. This CDR3 is built from 14 residues. Germline CDR1 MGHRA, CDR2 YSYEKL. V dropped 1 base and J dropped 0 bases, with 4 bases sitting between them. CDR3 coding DNA: TGCGCCAGCAGCCAAGCGGGCTCCTACAATGAGCAGTTCTTC. It yields the protein CASSQAGSYNEQFF.

The chain joins TRBV10-3 to TRBJ2-3; D is perhaps TRBD1 (5 bases). Germline lookup yields CDR1 ENHRY and CDR2 SYGVKD. V was shortened by 6 bases and J by 0 bases, with 10 bases between the two germline ends. The CDR3 sequence is 14 residues long. DNA for the CDR3: TGTGCCATCAGGCTGACAGCTAGCACAGATACGCAGTATTTT. This gives the protein CAIRLTASTDTQYF.

V gene TRBV19 combines with J gene TRBJ1-2; D perhaps matches TRBD1 (5 bases). This CDR3 spans 16 amino acids. The germline CDR1 and CDR2 sequences are LNHDA and SQIVND (reference sequence). The V end lost 5 bases, the J end lost 1 base, and 17 bases lay between the germline ends. The CDR3, as DNA: TGTGCCAGTAGTTCATCTCTGACAGAAATTAACTATGGCTACACCTTC. Translation gives CASSSSLTEINYGYTF. The full variable domain, rest sourced from reference TRBV19 and TRBJ1-2, is DGGITQSPKYLFRKEGQNVTLSCEQNLNHDAMYWYRQDPGQGLRLIYYSQIVNDFQKGDIAEGYSVSREKKESFPLTVTSAQKNPTAFYLCASSSSLTEINYGYTFGSGTRLTVV.

The chain has TRBV7-8 and TRBJ2-7; possible D gene TRBD2, 5 bases. This CDR3 has 14 residues. Germline CDR1 SGHVS, CDR2 FQNEAQ. Trimming removed 1 base from V and 0 bases from J, with 7 bases in between. The DNA for the CDR3 is TGTGCCAGCAGCTTAGGAGGGTACTCCTACGAGCAGTACTTC. It yields the protein CASSLGGYSYEQYF. Full variable domain (rest looked up from reference TRBV7-8 and TRBJ2-7): GAGVSQSPRYKVAKRGQDVALRCDPISGHVSLFWYQQALGQGPEFLTYFQNEAQLDKSGLPSDRFFAERPEGSVSTLKIQRTQQEDSAVYLCASSLGGYSYEQYFGPGTRLTVT.

This clone was detected only a few times. V gene TRBV5-1 combines with J gene TRBJ2-5; 13 bases fit TRBD2. Losses at the gene ends were 5 bases for V and 3 bases for J; bases not matched to a gene: 1. The CDR3 runs 14 residues. Germline CDR1 reads SGHRS; CDR2 reads YFSETQ. CDR3 sequence (DNA): TGCGCCAGCAGTGGACTAGCGGGAGAAGAGACCCAGTACTTC. This codes for CASSGLAGEETQYF. The full variable domain, rest sourced from reference TRBV5-1 and TRBJ2-5, is KAGVTQTPRYLIKTRGQQVTLSCSPISGHRSVSWYQQTPGQGLQFLFEYFSETQRNKGNFPGRFSGRQFSNSRSEMNVSTLELGDSALYLCASSGLAGEETQYFGPGTRLLVL.

The V call is TRBV5-6, the J call TRBJ2-3; no clear D gene. Germline V gene lookup returns CDR1 SGHDT and CDR2 YYEEEE. CDR3 length: 12 residues. Between the trimmed V and J ends, which lost 4 bases and 8 bases, there was a span of 11 bases. CDR3 bases: TGTGCCAGCAGCCCCGCTTTAGGTACGCAGTATTTT. Translating it yields CASSPALGTQYF.

The chain recombines TRBV5-1 with TRBJ2-5; no clear D gene. The CDR3 contains 12 residues. Trimming shortened V by 7 bases and J by 6 bases, and 13 bases separated the two germline ends. The germline V gene has CDR1 SGHRS and CDR2 YFSETQ. The CDR3 loop reads CASYAEGKTQYF. The CDR3 DNA reads as TGCGCCAGCTATGCCGAAGGAAAGACCCAGTACTTC.

The rearrangement uses TRBV5-5 and TRBJ2-2; tentatively, D is TRBD1 (6 bases). In germline, CDR1 is SGHKS, CDR2 YYEKEE (reference sequence). With 0 bases removed from V and 0 bases from J, the gap between germline ends came to 18 bases. This CDR3 spans 19 amino acids. In nucleotides, the CDR3 is TGTGCCAGCAGCTTGGAACCGGGACAAGTCCGTACGAACACCGGGGAGCTGTTTTTT. This translates into CASSLEPGQVRTNTGELFF.

This clone appeared once. The J gene is TRBJ1-4, the V gene TRBV10-3; D might be TRBD1 (6 bases). This CDR3 region has 14 residues. V lost 8 bases and J lost 6, with 16 bases in between. In germline, CDR1 is ENHRY, CDR2 SYGVKD. For the CDR3, the DNA is TGTGCCATCGGAGAGGGAAAGGGGGATGAAAAACTGTTTTTT. Amino acids: CAIGEGKGDEKLFF.

The J gene is TRBJ2-3, the V gene TRBV5-1, with D possibly TRBD1 on 6 matching bases. Looked up from germline, CDR1 is SGHRS and CDR2 is YFSETQ. CDR3 length: 14 residues. V was pared by 3 bases and J by 2 bases, with 10 bases between. The CDR3 DNA reads TGCGCCAGCAGCTACAGGGAACCCACAGATACGCAGTATTTT. Protein product: CASSYREPTDTQYF.

The chain joins TRBV5-1 to TRBJ2-2; perhaps TRBD2 as D (6 bases). The CDR3 totals 16 residues. The V gene lost 0 bases and the J gene lost 2 bases, with 11 bases spanning the gap. Germline V CDR1 and CDR2: SGHRS, YFSETQ. The CDR3 region has the DNA TGCGCCAGCAGCTTGGCTAGCGCCAGAAACACCGGGGAGCTGTTTTTT. This encodes CASSLASARNTGELFF.

The chain combines TRBV4-1 with TRBJ2-7, with D perhaps matching TRBD1 (5 bases). Germline CDR1 MGHRA, CDR2 YSYEKL. The CDR3 spans 15 residues. V was clipped by 2 bases and J by 2 bases, with 13 bases between them. The DNA of the CDR3 is TGCGCCAGCAGCCAATCCGAAGGACATCCCTACGAGCAGTACTTC. This sequence encodes CASSQSEGHPYEQYF.

The chain joins TRBV7-9 to TRBJ1-2, with no clear D. CDR3 size: 12 residues. Trimming shortened V by 7 bases and J by 4 bases, and 10 bases separated the two germline ends. Germline loops: CDR1 SEHNR, CDR2 FQNEAQ (reference sequence). In nucleotides, the CDR3 is TGTGCCAGCACAGGCGCAGGCTATGGCTACACCTTC. Encoded protein: CASTGAGYGYTF.

The sample holds one count of this clone. As DNA, the CDR3 is TGTGCCAGCAGTGGGACAGGGGGCGACTATTCACCCCTCCACTTT. This sequence encodes CASSGTGGDYSPLHF. The V gene is TRBV6-1, the J gene TRBJ1-6; TRBD1 aligns across 11 bases. V lost 4 bases and J lost 8; bases outside the gene matches: 4. There are 15 residues in the CDR3. The germline V gene has CDR1 MNHNS and CDR2 SASEGT.

Only a few counts were recorded for this clone. V usage is TRBV5-6 and J usage is TRBJ1-2, with 9 nucleotides matching TRBD1. This CDR3 has 13 amino acids. J gave up 5 bases and V 3 bases, and 2 bases lay outside the gene matches. Germline V gene data show CDR1 as SGHDT and CDR2 as YYEEEE. CDR3 protein: CASSWTGVYGYTF. As DNA, the CDR3 is TGTGCCAGCAGCTGGACAGGGGTTTATGGCTACACCTTC.

This rearrangement joins TRBV5-1 to TRBJ1-2; D possibly corresponds to TRBD1 (6 bases). Per germline, CDR1 SGHRS and CDR2 YFSETQ. V was shortened by 0 bases and J by 4 bases, with 10 bases between the two germline ends. The CDR3 runs 14 residues. The DNA for the CDR3 is TGCGCCAGCAGCTTGGTACCAGGGGTCTATGGCTACACCTTC. It is translated as CASSLVPGVYGYTF.

The chain links TRBV27 to TRBJ2-1; D is ambiguous. Germline V gene sequence: CDR1 MNHEY, CDR2 SMNVEV (reference sequence). Trimming removed 0 bases at V and 7 bases at J, with 10 bases between. This CDR3 comprises 14 residues. CDR3 bases: TGTGCCAGCAGTTTATCTGGGATGGGTAATGAGCAGTTCTTC. Its translation: CASSLSGMGNEQFF.

Only a few counts were recorded for this clone. V gene TRBV4-1 combines with J gene TRBJ2-7; D is unclear. V was pared by 4 bases and J by 6 bases, with 28 bases between. Per germline, CDR1 MGHRA and CDR2 YSYEKL. This CDR3 spans 18 amino acids. Here the CDR3 reads CASSLLTLLSRRSTEQYF. The CDR3 coding sequence is TGCGCCAGCAGCCTACTTACCTTACTCTCGCGCAGAAGTACCGAGCAGTACTTC.